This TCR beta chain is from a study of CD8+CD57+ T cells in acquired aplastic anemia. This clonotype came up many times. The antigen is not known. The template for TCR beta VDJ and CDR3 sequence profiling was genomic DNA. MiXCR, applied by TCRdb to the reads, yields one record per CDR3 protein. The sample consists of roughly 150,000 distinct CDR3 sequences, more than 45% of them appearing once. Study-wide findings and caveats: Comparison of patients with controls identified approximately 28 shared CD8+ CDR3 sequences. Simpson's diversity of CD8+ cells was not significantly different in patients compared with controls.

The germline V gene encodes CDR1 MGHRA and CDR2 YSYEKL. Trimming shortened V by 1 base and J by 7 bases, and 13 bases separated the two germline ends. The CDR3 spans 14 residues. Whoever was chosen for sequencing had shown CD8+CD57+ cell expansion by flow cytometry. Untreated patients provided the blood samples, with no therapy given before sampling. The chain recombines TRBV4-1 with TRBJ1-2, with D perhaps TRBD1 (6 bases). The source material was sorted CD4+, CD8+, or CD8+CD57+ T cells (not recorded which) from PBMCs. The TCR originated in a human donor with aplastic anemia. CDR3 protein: CASSQGGGLGGYTF. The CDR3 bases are TGCGCCAGCAGCCAAGGAGGGGGGCTCGGTGGCTACACCTTC.